This is a list of T cell receptor beta chains from one sample in a study of CD8 T cells in Susac syndrome. TCRdb redid the calling of the immunoSEQ multiplex PCR reads with MiXCR, one entry per CDR3 protein. The repertoire holds some 130,000 distinct CDR3 sequences, with around 95% as singletons. The specimen sequenced was CD8+ T cells from PBMCs. Every receptor here comes from a human donor with Susac syndrome. The CDR3 runs from the conserved cysteine through the conserved F or W. D genes are given only for firm matches. A clone size is listed for some rows: how often the clone was seen (once, few, many), or a class if it is expanded.

j_gene | v_gene | d_gene | abundance | CDR3aa | CDR3nt
TRBJ1-1 | TRBV5-1 | . | . | CASSLGGGQWDTEAFF | TGCGCCAGCAGCTTAGGAGGAGGCCAATGGGACACTGAAGCTTTCTTT
TRBJ2-3 | TRBV27 | TRBD1 | . | CASRQDRGQGDTQYF | TGTGCCAGCAGACAAGACAGGGGGCAGGGAGATACGCAGTATTTT
TRBJ2-1 | TRBV7-3 | TRBD2 | . | CASSLSGLAGAYNEQFF | TGTGCCAGCAGCTTATCAGGACTAGCGGGAGCCTACAATGAGCAGTTCTTC
TRBJ2-1 | TRBV12-3/TRBV12-4 | . | . | CASSFRPNEQFF | TGTGCCAGCAGTTTTCGACCCAATGAGCAGTTCTTC
TRBJ1-2 | TRBV5-6 | TRBD1 | . | CASSPGTGVYGYTF | TGTGCCAGCAGCCCCGGGACAGGGGTCTATGGCTACACCTTC
TRBJ2-7 | TRBV7-9 | TRBD1 | . | CASALRTGAYEQYF | TGTGCCAGCGCCCTCCGGACAGGCGCCTACGAGCAGTACTTC
TRBJ2-1 | TRBV7-9 | . | . | CASSSLNYNEQFF | TGTGCCAGCAGCTCGCTTAATTACAATGAGCAGTTCTTC
TRBJ1-1 | TRBV9 | . | . | CASSPVNTEAFF | TGTGCCAGCAGCCCGGTGAACACTGAAGCTTTCTTT
TRBJ2-7 | TRBV28 | . | . | CASSLGERGYEQYF | TGTGCCAGCAGTTTAGGGGAAAGAGGCTACGAGCAGTACTTC
TRBJ1-1 | TRBV28 | . | . | CASSTAEDMNTEAFF | TGTGCCAGCAGTACGGCAGAAGATATGAACACTGAAGCTTTCTTT
TRBJ1-5 | TRBV27 | TRBD1 | . | CASSLGTVNQPQHF | TGTGCCAGCAGTTTGGGGACAGTCAATCAGCCCCAGCATTTT
TRBJ1-2 | TRBV2 | TRBD1 | . | CASSEASGGDGYTF | TGTGCCAGCAGTGAAGCTTCAGGGGGGGATGGCTACACCTTC
TRBJ2-1 | TRBV30 | . | once | CAWTGSRNEQFF | TGTGCCTGGACCGGGAGCCGCAATGAGCAGTTCTTC
TRBJ2-3 | TRBV28 | TRBD2 | . | CASRTWLAGGIGTDTQYF | TGTGCCAGCAGAACATGGCTAGCGGGAGGGATTGGCACAGATACGCAGTATTTT
TRBJ1-1 | TRBV29-1 | . | . | CSVEGTFASDTEAFF | TGCAGCGTTGAAGGTACATTCGCCTCGGACACTGAAGCTTTCTTT
TRBJ2-3 | TRBV5-1 | TRBD2 | . | CASSYTHLSGGSTDTQYF | TGCGCCAGCAGCTATACCCACCTTAGCGGGGGGAGCACAGATACGCAGTATTTT
TRBJ2-7 | TRBV27 | TRBD1 | . | CASSTGVVYEQYF | TGTGCCAGCAGTACAGGGGTCGTCTACGAGCAGTACTTC
TRBJ2-1 | TRBV27 | . | . | CASSLSNFNEQFF | TGTGCCAGCAGTTTATCCAACTTCAATGAGCAGTTCTTC
TRBJ2-7 | TRBV12-3/TRBV12-4 | . | . | CASTDGAVVNEQYF | TGTGCCAGCACCGACGGGGCGGTGGTCAACGAGCAGTACTTC
TRBJ1-2 | TRBV9 | TRBD1 | . | CASSVAPQRGQLHGYTF | TGTGCCAGCAGCGTGGCGCCCCAGCGGGGACAGCTCCATGGCTACACCTTC
TRBJ2-7 | TRBV12-3/TRBV12-4 | TRBD2 | . | CASSIGLAEYEQYF | TGTGCCAGCAGTATCGGACTAGCTGAATACGAGCAGTACTTC
TRBJ2-1 | TRBV5-1 | TRBD2 | . | CASSLGEGSGDEQFF | TGCGCCAGCAGCTTGGGGGAGGGTTCTGGAGATGAGCAGTTCTTC
TRBJ2-3 | TRBV4-2 | . | . | CASSQGDSTSDTQYF | TGTGCCAGCAGCCAAGGGGATAGCACTTCGGATACGCAGTATTTT
TRBJ2-2 | TRBV19 | TRBD2 | . | CAGRPAGDTGELFF | TGTGCCGGGCGTCCAGCGGGAGACACCGGGGAGCTGTTTTTT
TRBJ2-7 | TRBV27 | . | . | CASSSTTLYEQYF | TGTGCCAGCAGTTCAACCACCCTCTACGAGCAGTACTTC
TRBJ2-7 | TRBV7-2 | . | . | CASSPQPLENEQYF | TGTGCCAGCAGCCCCCAGCCGCTAGAGAACGAGCAGTACTTC
TRBJ2-5 | TRBV11-2 | TRBD2 | . | CASSVTGLAVQETQYF | TGTGCCAGCAGCGTCACGGGACTAGCAGTCCAAGAGACCCAGTACTTC
TRBJ2-7 | TRBV6-1 | . | . | CASSEGLVEQYF | TGTGCCAGCAGTGAGGGACTCGTCGAGCAGTACTTC
TRBJ2-7 | TRBV24-1 | . | . | CATKEPGQLYEQYF | TGTGCCACCAAAGAACCGGGACAACTTTACGAGCAGTACTTC
TRBJ2-1 | TRBV5-5 | . | . | CASSYEPEEQFF | TGTGCCAGCAGCTACGAACCGGAGGAGCAGTTCTTC
TRBJ1-1 | TRBV20-1 | . | . | CSARDPKRSNTEAFF | TGCAGTGCTAGAGATCCCAAACGGTCGAACACTGAAGCTTTCTTT
TRBJ2-1 | TRBV4-1 | . | . | CASSQSSEQFF | TGCGCCAGCAGCCAAAGCAGTGAGCAGTTCTTC
TRBJ2-7 | TRBV30 | . | . | CAWRQGGLVNEQYF | TGTGCCTGGAGGCAGGGGGGACTGGTCAACGAGCAGTACTTC
TRBJ2-7 | TRBV5-6 | . | . | CASSLVVGVSSYEQYF | TGTGCCAGCAGCTTGGTTGTCGGGGTGAGCTCCTACGAGCAGTACTTC
TRBJ2-1 | TRBV6-5 | TRBD2 | . | CASRVAGGPNEQFF | TGTGCCAGCAGGGTAGCGGGAGGGCCGAATGAGCAGTTCTTC
TRBJ2-1 | TRBV18 | . | . | CASSPWHNEQFF | TGTGCCAGCTCTCCCTGGCACAATGAGCAGTTCTTC
TRBJ1-1 | TRBV20-1 | . | . | CSALRNTEAFF | TGCAGTGCTCTCAGGAACACTGAAGCTTTCTTT
TRBJ2-1 | TRBV20-1 | . | . | CSARSKANVYNEQFF | TGCAGTGCCCGATCGAAAGCGAATGTCTACAATGAGCAGTTCTTC
TRBJ2-7 | TRBV9 | . | . | CASSVVLPYEQYF | TGTGCCAGCAGCGTAGTACTGCCCTACGAGCAGTACTTC